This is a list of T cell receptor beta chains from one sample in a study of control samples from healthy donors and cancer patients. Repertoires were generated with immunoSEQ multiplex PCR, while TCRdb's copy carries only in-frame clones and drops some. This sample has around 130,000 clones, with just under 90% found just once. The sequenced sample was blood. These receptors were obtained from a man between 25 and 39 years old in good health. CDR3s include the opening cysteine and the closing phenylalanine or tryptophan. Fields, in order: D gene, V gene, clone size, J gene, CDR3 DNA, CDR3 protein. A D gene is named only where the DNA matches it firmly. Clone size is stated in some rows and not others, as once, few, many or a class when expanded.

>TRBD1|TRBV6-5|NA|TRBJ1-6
TGTGCCAGCAGCCCGACAGGGATTTATAATTCACCCCTCCACTTT
CASSPTGIYNSPLHF
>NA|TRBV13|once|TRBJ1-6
TGTGCCAGCAGCTTAGGCCGGACAGACAATTCACCCCTCCACTTT
CASSLGRTDNSPLHF
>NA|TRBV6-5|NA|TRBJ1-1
TGTGCCAGCAGTTACTCTGCGACAGTAAGCACTGAAGCTTTCTTT
CASSYSATVSTEAFF
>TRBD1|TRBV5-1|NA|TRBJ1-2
TGCGCCAGCAGCGAGGGACAGGGCCCACTCTATGGCTACACCTTC
CASSEGQGPLYGYTF
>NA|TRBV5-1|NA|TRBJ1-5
TGCGCCAGCAGCTTAGGGGTGGGGAGCAATCAGCCCCAGCATTTT
CASSLGVGSNQPQHF
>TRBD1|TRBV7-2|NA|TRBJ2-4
TGTGCCAGCAGTATGGGACAGGACTTCGGTCAGTACTTC
CASSMGQDFGQYF
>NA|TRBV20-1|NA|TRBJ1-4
TGCAGTGCTAGCAGGGCGACCAAACTGTTTTTT
CSASRATKLFF
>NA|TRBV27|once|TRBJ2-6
TGTGCCAGCAGTTCAGCGGGACAGGAGATTAGCTCTGGGGCCAACGTCCTGACTTTC
CASSSAGQEISSGANVLTF
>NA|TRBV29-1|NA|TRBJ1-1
TGCAGCGTTGTGGGTCGGCAGAAGAACACTGAAGCTTTCTTT
CSVVGRQKNTEAFF
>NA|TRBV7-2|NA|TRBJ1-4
TGTGCCAGCAGCTTAGTTCGGACACCGGACGGGAATGAAAAACTGTTTTTT
CASSLVRTPDGNEKLFF
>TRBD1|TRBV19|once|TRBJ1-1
TGTGCCAGTAGTACCGACAGGGGGGCTTTCTTT
CASSTDRGAFF
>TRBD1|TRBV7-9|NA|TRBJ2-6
TGTGCCAGCAGCTTAGGGACAGGGGCTGGGGCCAACGTCCTGACTTTC
CASSLGTGAGANVLTF
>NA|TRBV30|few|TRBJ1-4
TGTGCCTGGAGCCTGCGGGCAGGACCAAATGAAAAACTGTTTTTT
CAWSLRAGPNEKLFF
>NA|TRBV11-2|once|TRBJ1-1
TGTGCCAGCAGCTTAAACCGAGACACTGAAGCTTTCTTT
CASSLNRDTEAFF
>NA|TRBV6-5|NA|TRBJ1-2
TGTGCCAGCACGGCAGGGTTAAGGAATGGCTACACCTTC
CASTAGLRNGYTF
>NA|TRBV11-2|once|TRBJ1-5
TGTGCCAGCAGCTTAGAAGACGGGGGGCCCCAGCATTTT
CASSLEDGGPQHF
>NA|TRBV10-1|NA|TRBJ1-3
TGCGCCAGCAGTGACACTTCCCCTGGAAACACCATATATTTT
CASSDTSPGNTIYF
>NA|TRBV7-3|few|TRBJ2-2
TGTGCCAGCAGCTTACAGGCAAACACCGGGGAGCTGTTTTTT
CASSLQANTGELFF
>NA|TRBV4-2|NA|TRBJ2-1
TGTGCCAGCAGCCAAGAGTTAGATAGCTCCTACAATGAGCAGTTCTTC
CASSQELDSSYNEQFF
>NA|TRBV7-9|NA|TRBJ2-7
TGTGCCAGCAGCTTAATGTCCCGAAGCCCCTACGAGCAGTACTTC
CASSLMSRSPYEQYF
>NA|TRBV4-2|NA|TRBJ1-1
TGTGCCAGCAGCCGATTCGGCGGGGGAGGCACTGAAGCTTTCTTT
CASSRFGGGGTEAFF
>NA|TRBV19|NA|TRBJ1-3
TGTGCCAGTAGTTCAGAGGGAGGCACCATATATTTT
CASSSEGGTIYF